Sequencing of this T cell receptor (beta chain) was carried out in a study of cytomegalovirus exposure and HLA in healthy donors. Study-level points and caveats: Under in vitro conditions, a few CMV-associated chains were confirmed as specific for CMV antigens.

V lost 3 bases, J lost 4 bases, and 9 bases lay in between. Germline CDR1 and CDR2: SQVTM and ANQGSEA. The CDR3 extends over 12 amino acids. About this clone: Its antigen is not known.

Primers included in the PCR were 60 Vbeta and 13 Jbeta primers. Sequencing was performed with immunoSEQ multiplex PCR; in TCRdb, only in-frame clones are kept and a portion is missing. This sample has 150,000 to 160,000 clones, with about 85% found just once. The sample consisted of PBMCs. The source of this sequence is a woman aged 18-30 years in good health and CMV-seronegative. V and J are TRBV29-1 and TRBJ2-5; D is perhaps TRBD2 (6 bases). CDR3 DNA sequence: TGCAGCGTTGATCGGGGGTCAGAGACCCAGTACTTC. This sequence encodes CSVDRGSETQYF.